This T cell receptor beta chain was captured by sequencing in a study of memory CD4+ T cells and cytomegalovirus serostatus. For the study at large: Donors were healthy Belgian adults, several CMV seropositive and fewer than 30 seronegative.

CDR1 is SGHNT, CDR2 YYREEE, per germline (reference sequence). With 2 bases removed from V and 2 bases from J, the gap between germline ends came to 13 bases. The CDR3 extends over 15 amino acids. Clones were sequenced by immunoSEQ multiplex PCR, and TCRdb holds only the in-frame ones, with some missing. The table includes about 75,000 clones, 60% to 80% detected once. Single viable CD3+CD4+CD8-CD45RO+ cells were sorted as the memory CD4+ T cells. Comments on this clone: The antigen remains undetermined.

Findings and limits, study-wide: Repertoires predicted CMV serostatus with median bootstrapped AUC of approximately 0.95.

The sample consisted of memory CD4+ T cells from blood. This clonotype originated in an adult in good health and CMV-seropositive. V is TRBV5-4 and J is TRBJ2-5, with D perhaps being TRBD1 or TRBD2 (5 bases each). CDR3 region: CASSLKGRLQETQYF. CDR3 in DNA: TGTGCCAGCAGCTTAAAGGGACGGCTACAAGAGACCCAGTACTTC.